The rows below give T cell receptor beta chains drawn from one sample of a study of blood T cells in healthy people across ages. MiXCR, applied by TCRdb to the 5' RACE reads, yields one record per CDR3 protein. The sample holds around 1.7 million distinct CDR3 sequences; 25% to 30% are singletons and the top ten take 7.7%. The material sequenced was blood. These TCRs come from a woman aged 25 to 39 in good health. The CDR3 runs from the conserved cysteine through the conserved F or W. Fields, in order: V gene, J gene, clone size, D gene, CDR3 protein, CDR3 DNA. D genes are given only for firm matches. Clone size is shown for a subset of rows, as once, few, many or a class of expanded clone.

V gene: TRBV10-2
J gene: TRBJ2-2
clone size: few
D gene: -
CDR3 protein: CASRSSGVRGGELFF
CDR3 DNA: TGCGCCAGCAGGAGTAGCGGTGTCCGGGGGGGGGAGCTGTTTTTT

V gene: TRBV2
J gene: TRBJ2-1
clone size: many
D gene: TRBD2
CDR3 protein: CASTTGLAGVWQFF
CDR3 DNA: TGTGCCAGCACCACGGGACTAGCGGGAGTCTGGCAGTTCTTC

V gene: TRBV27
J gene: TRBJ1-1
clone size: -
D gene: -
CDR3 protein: CASKGKVSTEAFF
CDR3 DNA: TGTGCCAGCAAGGGCAAAGTAAGCACTGAAGCTTTCTTT

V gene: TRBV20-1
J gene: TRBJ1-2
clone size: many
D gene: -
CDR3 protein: CSAAGVSNYGYTF
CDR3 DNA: TGCAGTGCTGCGGGGGTATCTAACTATGGCTACACCTTC

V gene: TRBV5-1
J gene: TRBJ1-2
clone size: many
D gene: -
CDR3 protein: CASSWGDDYTF
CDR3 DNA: TGCGCCAGCAGCTGGGGAGACGACTACACCTTC

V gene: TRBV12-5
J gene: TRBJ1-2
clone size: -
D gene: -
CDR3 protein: CASGLDLDYGYTF
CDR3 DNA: TGTGCTAGTGGTTTGGACCTAGACTATGGCTACACCTTC

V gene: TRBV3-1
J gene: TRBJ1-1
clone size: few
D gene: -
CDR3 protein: CASSQSGTREAFF
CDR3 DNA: TGTGCCAGCAGCCAATCCGGGACCCGTGAAGCTTTCTTT

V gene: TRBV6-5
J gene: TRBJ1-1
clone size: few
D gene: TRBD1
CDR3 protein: CASSYLDRAGTEAFF
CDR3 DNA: TGTGCCAGCAGTTACCTCGACAGGGCTGGGACTGAAGCTTTCTTT

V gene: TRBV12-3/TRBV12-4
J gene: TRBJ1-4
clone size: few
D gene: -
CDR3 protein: CASSFGFDPRATNEKLFF
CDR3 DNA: TGTGCCAGCAGTTTTGGGTTCGACCCGAGGGCAACTAATGAAAAACTGTTTTTT

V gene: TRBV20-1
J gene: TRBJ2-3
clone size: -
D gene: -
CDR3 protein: CSARYGGGTADTQYF
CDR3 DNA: TGCAGTGCTAGATATGGAGGGGGAACTGCAGATACGCAGTATTTT

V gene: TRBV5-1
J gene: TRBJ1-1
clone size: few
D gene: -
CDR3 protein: CASSFGWGGMNTEAFF
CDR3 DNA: TGCGCCAGCAGCTTCGGTTGGGGAGGGATGAACACTGAAGCTTTCTTT

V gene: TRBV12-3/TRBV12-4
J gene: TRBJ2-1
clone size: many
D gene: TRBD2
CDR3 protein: CASSGLAGVNEQFF
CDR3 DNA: TGTGCCAGCTCGGGTCTAGCGGGAGTTAATGAGCAGTTCTTC

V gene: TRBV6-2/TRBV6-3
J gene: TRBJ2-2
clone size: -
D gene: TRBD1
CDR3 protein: CASTDRGNTGELFF
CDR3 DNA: TGTGCCAGCACCGACAGGGGGAACACCGGGGAGCTGTTTTTT

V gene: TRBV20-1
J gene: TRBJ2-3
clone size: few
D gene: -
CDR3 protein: CRVGLNTDTQYF
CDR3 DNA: TGCAGGGTGGGGCTAAACACAGATACGCAGTATTTT

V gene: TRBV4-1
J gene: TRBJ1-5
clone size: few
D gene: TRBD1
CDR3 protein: CASSQSGQGDQPQHF
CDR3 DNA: TGCGCCAGCAGCCAATCCGGACAGGGGGATCAGCCCCAGCATTTT

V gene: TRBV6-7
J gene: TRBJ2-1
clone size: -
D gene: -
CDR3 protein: CASSYAPLGNNEQFF
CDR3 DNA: TGTGCCAGCAGTTACGCCCCTCTGGGAAACAATGAGCAGTTCTTC

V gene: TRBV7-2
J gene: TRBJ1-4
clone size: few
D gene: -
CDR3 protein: CASSFLSREVTEGEKLFF
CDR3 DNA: TGTGCCAGCAGCTTTTTAAGCAGGGAGGTTACCGAGGGAGAAAAACTGTTTTTT

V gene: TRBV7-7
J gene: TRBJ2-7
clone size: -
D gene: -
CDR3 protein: CASSLEDIEYEQYF
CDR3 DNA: TGTGCCAGCAGCTTAGAGGACATAGAATACGAGCAGTACTTC

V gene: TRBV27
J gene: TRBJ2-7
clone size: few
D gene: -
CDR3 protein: CASSSGEDYEQYF
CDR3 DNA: TGTGCCAGCAGTTCAGGGGAAGACTACGAGCAGTACTTC

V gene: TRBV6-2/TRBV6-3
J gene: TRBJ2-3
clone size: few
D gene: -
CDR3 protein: CASSYPGNLQGDTQYF
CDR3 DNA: TGTGCCAGCAGTTACCCCGGGAACTTGCAGGGAGATACGCAGTATTTT

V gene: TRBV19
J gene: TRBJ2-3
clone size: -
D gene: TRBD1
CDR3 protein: CASTTDRVADTQYF
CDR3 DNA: TGTGCCAGTACCACGGACAGGGTCGCAGATACGCAGTATTTT

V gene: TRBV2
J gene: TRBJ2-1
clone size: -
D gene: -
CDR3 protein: CASRRGAHNEQFF
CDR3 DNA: TGTGCCAGCAGGAGGGGAGCCCACAATGAGCAGTTCTTC

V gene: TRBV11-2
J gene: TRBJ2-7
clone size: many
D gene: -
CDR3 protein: CASSLEIVASYEQYF
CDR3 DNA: TGTGCCAGCAGCTTAGAAATTGTGGCTTCCTACGAGCAGTACTTC

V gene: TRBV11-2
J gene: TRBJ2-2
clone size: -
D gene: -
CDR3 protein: CASSFLAQNTGELFF
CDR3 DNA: TGTGCCAGCAGCTTTTTAGCTCAGAACACCGGGGAGCTGTTTTTT

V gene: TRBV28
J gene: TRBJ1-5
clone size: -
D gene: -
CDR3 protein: CASTETRGSQPQHF
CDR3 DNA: TGTGCCAGCACCGAAACTAGGGGCAGTCAGCCCCAGCATTTT

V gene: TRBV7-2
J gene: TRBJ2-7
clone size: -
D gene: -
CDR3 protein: CASSLRWRDEQYF
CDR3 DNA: TGTGCCAGCAGCTTAAGGTGGCGGGACGAGCAGTACTTC

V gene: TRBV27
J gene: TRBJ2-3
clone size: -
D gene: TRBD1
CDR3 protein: CASRARDRGLGPDTQYF
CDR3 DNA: TGTGCCAGCAGGGCCCGGGACAGGGGATTGGGGCCAGATACGCAGTATTTT

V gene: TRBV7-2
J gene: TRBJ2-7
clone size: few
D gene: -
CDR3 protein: CASSSVGSQYF
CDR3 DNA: TGTGCCAGCAGTTCAGTAGGGTCCCAGTACTTC

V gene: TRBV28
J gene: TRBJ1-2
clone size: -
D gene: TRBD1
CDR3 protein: CASSFRDRGAYGYTF
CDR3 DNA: TGTGCCAGCAGTTTCCGGGACAGGGGGGCCTATGGCTACACCTTC

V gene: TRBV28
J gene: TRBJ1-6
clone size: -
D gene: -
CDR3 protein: CASSLDRGANNSPLHF
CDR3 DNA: TGTGCCAGCAGTTTGGACAGAGGGGCGAATAATTCACCCCTCCACTTT

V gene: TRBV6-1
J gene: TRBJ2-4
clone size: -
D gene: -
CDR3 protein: CASSGPPPRGAAKNIQYF
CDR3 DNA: TGTGCCAGCAGTGGACCCCCCCCACGGGGCGCGGCCAAAAACATTCAGTACTTC

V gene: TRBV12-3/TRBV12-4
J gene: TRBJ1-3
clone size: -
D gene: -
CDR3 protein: CASSPKSGTGNTIYF
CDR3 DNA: TGTGCCAGCAGTCCCAAGTCGGGGACTGGAAACACCATATATTTT

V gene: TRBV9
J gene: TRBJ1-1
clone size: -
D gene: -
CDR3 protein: CASSVEGFGTEAFF
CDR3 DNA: TGTGCCAGCAGCGTAGAGGGCTTCGGCACTGAAGCTTTCTTT

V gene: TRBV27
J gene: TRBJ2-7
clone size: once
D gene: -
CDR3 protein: CASSLMGRTSCHEQYF
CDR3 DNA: TGTGCCAGCAGTTTAATGGGGAGAACGAGCTGCCACGAGCAGTACTTC

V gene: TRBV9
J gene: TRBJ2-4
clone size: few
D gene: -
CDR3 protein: CASSVDGGSAKNIQYF
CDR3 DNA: TGTGCCAGCAGCGTAGATGGGGGGTCAGCCAAAAACATTCAGTACTTC

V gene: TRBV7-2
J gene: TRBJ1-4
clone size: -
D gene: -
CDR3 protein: CASSSGGGRNEKLFF
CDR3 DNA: TGTGCCAGCAGCTCTGGGGGAGGTCGTAATGAAAAACTGTTTTTT